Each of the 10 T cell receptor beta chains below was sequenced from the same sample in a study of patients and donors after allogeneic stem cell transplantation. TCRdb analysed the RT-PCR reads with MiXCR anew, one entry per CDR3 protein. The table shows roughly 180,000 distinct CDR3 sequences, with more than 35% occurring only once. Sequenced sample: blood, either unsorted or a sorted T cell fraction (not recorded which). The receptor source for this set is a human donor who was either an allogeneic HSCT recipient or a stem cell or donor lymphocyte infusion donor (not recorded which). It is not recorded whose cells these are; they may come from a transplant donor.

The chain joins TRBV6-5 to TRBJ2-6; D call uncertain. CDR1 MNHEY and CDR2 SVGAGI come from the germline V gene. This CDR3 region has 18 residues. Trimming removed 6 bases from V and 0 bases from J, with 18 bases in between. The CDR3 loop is CASSSPRLVRSGANVLTF. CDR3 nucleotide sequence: TGTGCCAGCAGCAGCCCCCGGCTAGTACGCTCTGGGGCCAACGTCCTGACTTTC.

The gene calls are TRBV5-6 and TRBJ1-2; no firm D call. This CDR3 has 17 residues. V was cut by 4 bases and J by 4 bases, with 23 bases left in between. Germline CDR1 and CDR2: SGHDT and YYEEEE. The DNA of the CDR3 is TGTGCCAGCAGCAGTCTGGGTAGGGAACGTTATTCCTATGGCTACACCTTC. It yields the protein CASSSLGRERYSYGYTF.

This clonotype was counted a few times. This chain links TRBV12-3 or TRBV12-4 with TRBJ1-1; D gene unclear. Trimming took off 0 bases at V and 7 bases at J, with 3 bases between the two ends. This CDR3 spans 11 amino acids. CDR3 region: CASSLASEAFF. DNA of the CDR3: TGTGCCAGCAGTTTAGCCAGTGAAGCTTTCTTT.

DNA of the CDR3: TGTGCCAGCGACAAGGGGCCGGGCACTGAAGCTTTCTTT. Protein: CASDKGPGTEAFF. The V and J genes are TRBV5-5 and TRBJ1-1; possibly TRBD1 for D (5 bases). The CDR3 loop spans 13 amino acids. Per germline, CDR1 SGHKS and CDR2 YYEKEE (reference sequence). Trimming left V 7 bases short and J 4 bases short, with 14 bases between.

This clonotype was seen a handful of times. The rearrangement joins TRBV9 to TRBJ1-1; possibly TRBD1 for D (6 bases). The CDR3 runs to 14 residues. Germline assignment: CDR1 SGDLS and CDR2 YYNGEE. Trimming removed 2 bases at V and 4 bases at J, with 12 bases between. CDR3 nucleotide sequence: TGTGCCAGCAGCGTGACAGGTCGTTCCACTGAAGCTTTCTTT. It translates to CASSVTGRSTEAFF.

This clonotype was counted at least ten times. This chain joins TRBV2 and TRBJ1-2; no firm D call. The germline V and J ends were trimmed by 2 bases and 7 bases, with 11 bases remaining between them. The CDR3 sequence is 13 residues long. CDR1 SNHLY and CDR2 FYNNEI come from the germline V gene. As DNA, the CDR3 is TGTGCCAGCAGTGAAAACGGCCATAGTGGCTACACCTTC. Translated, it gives CASSENGHSGYTF.

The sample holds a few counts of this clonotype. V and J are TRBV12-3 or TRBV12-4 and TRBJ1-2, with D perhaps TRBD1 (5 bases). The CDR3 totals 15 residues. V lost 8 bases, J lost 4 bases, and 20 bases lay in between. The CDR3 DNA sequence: TGTGCCAGCCGTAAGATTGGACAAGAAACCTATGGCTACACCTTC. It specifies CASRKIGQETYGYTF.

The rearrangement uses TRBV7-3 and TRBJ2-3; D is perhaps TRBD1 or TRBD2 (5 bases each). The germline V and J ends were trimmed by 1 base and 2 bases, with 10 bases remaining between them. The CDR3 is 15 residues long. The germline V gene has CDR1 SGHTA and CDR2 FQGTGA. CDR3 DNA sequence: TGTGCCAGCAGCTTAAGGTTGGGACCCACAGATACGCAGTATTTT. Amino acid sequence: CASSLRLGPTDTQYF.

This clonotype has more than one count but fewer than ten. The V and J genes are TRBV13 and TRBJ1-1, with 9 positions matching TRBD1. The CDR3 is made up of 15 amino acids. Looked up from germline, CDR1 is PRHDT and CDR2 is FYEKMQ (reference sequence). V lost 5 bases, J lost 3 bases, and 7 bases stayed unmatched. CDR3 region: CASSSTGGAYTEAFF. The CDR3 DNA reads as TGTGCCAGCAGCAGCACAGGGGGCGCGTACACTGAAGCTTTCTTT.

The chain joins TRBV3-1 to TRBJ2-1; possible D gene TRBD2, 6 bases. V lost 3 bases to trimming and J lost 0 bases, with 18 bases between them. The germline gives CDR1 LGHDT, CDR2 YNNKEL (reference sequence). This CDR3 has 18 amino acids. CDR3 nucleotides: TGTGCCAGCAGCCATGTTGATAGCGGAAGGAGCTCCTACAATGAGCAGTTCTTC. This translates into CASSHVDSGRSSYNEQFF.